Listed here are 20 T cell receptor beta chains from one sample, sequenced in a study of OX40 agonist ivuxolimab in advanced cancers. The data were produced by immunoSEQ multiplex PCR, yet TCRdb's version contains in-frame clones alone and is incomplete. In the table there are about 78,000 clones, 85% to 95% of which are singletons. This material consisted of CD4+ or CD8+ T cells sorted from blood, taken in a trial of the OX40 agonist ivuxolimab. The receptor source for this set is an adult with an advanced solid tumor such as melanoma, head and neck, liver or kidney cancer.

This chain connects TRBV5-6 to TRBJ2-2; D unclear. The germline gives CDR1 SGHDT, CDR2 YYEEEE. This CDR3 spans 15 amino acids. V lost 0 bases, J lost 0 bases, and 6 bases lay in between. The CDR3 nucleotides read TGTGCCAGCAGCTTGGTCCATTCGAACACCGGGGAGCTGTTTTTT. Encoded protein: CASSLVHSNTGELFF.

The chain carries TRBV6-4 and TRBJ1-5, with a weak D call TRBD1 (5 bases). Between the trimmed V and J ends, which lost 6 bases and 7 bases, there was a span of 13 bases. CDR3 length equals 13 residues. The germline V gene has CDR1 MRHNA and CDR2 SNTAGT. The CDR3, as DNA: TGTGCCAGCAGCCTGGCCTGGGACCAGCCCCAGCATTTT. It translates to CASSLAWDQPQHF.

The chain recombines TRBV15 with TRBJ2-1; possibly TRBD2 for D (6 bases). The CDR3 totals 14 residues. V was clipped by 1 base and J by 8 bases, with 12 bases between them. Germline values: CDR1 LNHNV, CDR2 YYDKDF (reference sequence). CDR3 sequence: CATSRAGEGHEQFF. CDR3 DNA sequence: TGTGCCACCAGCAGAGCGGGAGAGGGTCATGAGCAGTTCTTC.

The rearrangement uses TRBV4-1 and TRBJ1-6, with a weak D call TRBD1 (5 bases). From germline, CDR1 is MGHRA and CDR2 YSYEKL. With 6 bases removed from V and 6 bases from J, the gap between germline ends came to 24 bases. The CDR3 totals 18 residues. The CDR3 nucleotides read TGCGCCAGCAGGGGGGTGTGGTTAACGGGACGTCGTAATTCACCCCTCCACTTT. Protein: CASRGVWLTGRRNSPLHF.

The sample holds one count of this clone. The chain joins TRBV5-1 to TRBJ1-1; weak D call: TRBD1 (5 bases). CDR1 and CDR2 from the germline V gene are SGHRS and YFSETQ. Trimming cost V 4 bases and J 3 bases, with 19 bases left between them. This CDR3 contains 16 residues. DNA for the CDR3: TGCGCCAGCAGCCCGAACCCCGGGACCATGGACACTGAAGCTTTCTTT. Translated, it gives CASSPNPGTMDTEAFF.

This chain joins TRBV5-1 and TRBJ2-7; D not resolved. Trimming took 4 bases from V and 5 from J, leaving 10 bases between them. Germline-derived CDR1 and CDR2 are SGHRS and YFSETQ. This CDR3 has 12 residues. The chain's CDR3 is CASSAPGDEQYF. Written as DNA, the CDR3 is TGCGCCAGCAGCGCCCCGGGTGACGAGCAGTACTTC.

The chain combines TRBV18 with TRBJ1-2; no firm D call. Germline V gives CDR1 KGHSH, CDR2 LQKENI. The CDR3 is made up of 16 amino acids. V was shortened by 5 bases and J by 5 bases, with 21 bases between the two germline ends. The CDR3 protein is CASSATGSREGYGYTF. CDR3 sequence (DNA): TGTGCCAGCTCAGCGACCGGCTCGAGGGAGGGTTATGGCTACACCTTC.

The chain has TRBV2 and TRBJ1-1; 9 bases agree with TRBD1. The V gene end was trimmed by 2 bases and the J gene end by 7 bases; junction bases not matched to a gene: 2. CDR3 length equals 13 residues. The germline gives CDR1 SNHLY, CDR2 FYNNEI. The CDR3 spells CASSESGQGEAFF. In DNA, the CDR3 is TGTGCCAGCAGTGAATCGGGACAGGGTGAAGCTTTCTTT.

This clone was seen only a few times. The V gene is TRBV7-9, the J gene TRBJ1-1; the D is unclear. The V end was cut by 5 bases, the J end by 3 bases, with 10 bases between. Per the germline V gene, CDR1 is SEHNR and CDR2 is FQNEAQ (reference sequence). This CDR3 spans 13 amino acids. The DNA for the CDR3 is TGTGCCAGCAGCCTGTTTGGGGACACTGAAGCTTTCTTT. Translated, it gives CASSLFGDTEAFF.

This clone was recorded once. The V call is TRBV5-1, the J call TRBJ1-5; D might be TRBD1 (6 bases). The CDR3 consists of 16 residues. CDR1 SGHRS and CDR2 YFSETQ come from the germline V gene. V was pared by 0 bases and J by 0 bases, with 10 bases between. The DNA for the CDR3 is TGCGCCAGCAGCTTGGTCCCCAGGGGTAGCAATCAGCCCCAGCATTTT. Amino acids: CASSLVPRGSNQPQHF.

This chain links TRBV10-3 with TRBJ2-3; no clear D. This CDR3 comprises 14 residues. With 2 bases removed from V and 2 bases from J, the gap between germline ends came to 8 bases. CDR1 is ENHRY and CDR2 is SYGVKD in the germline V gene. The CDR3 reads CAISEVRYTDTQYF. The CDR3 coding sequence is TGTGCCATCAGTGAGGTTCGGTACACAGATACGCAGTATTTT.

The chain couples TRBV4-1 to TRBJ1-4; 8 positions match TRBD1. The V gene end was trimmed by 0 bases and the J gene end by 0 bases; junction bases not matched to a gene: 3. CDR3 size: 17 residues. CDR1 and CDR2 from the germline V gene are MGHRA and YSYEKL. This chain's CDR3 is CASSQEWTGPTNEKLFF. The CDR3 nucleotides are TGCGCCAGCAGCCAAGAATGGACAGGGCCAACTAATGAAAAACTGTTTTTT.

The chain employs TRBV19 and TRBJ1-1; D not certain. The CDR3 is made up of 14 amino acids. Germline V gives CDR1 LNHDA, CDR2 SQIVND (reference sequence). Between the trimmed V and J ends, which lost 3 bases and 1 base, there was a span of 9 bases. CDR3 coding DNA: TGTGCCAGTAGTATCGCCCGTGAGAACACTGAAGCTTTCTTT. Translation: CASSIARENTEAFF.

This clone was observed a single time. The V and J genes are TRBV5-4 and TRBJ2-7, with unresolved D. V lost 0 bases and J 1 base, leaving 5 bases between the germline ends. There are 13 residues in the CDR3. From germline, CDR1 is SGHNT and CDR2 YYREEE (reference sequence). The CDR3 sequence: CASSLGQSYEQYF. The CDR3 DNA reads as TGTGCCAGCAGCTTGGGGCAGTCCTACGAGCAGTACTTC.

This clone was picked up many times. The rearrangement uses TRBV27 and TRBJ1-5; D is ambiguous. CDR1 MNHEY and CDR2 SMNVEV come from the germline V gene (reference sequence). The CDR3 totals 13 residues. V lost 6 bases and J 5 bases, leaving 11 bases between the germline ends. DNA of the CDR3: TGTGCCAGCAGCGACCGGATGTATCAGCCCCAGCATTTT. Protein sequence: CASSDRMYQPQHF.

This chain connects TRBV25-1 to TRBJ2-2; D gene ambiguous. Germline CDR1 is MGHDK and CDR2 is SYGVNS. This CDR3 is 10 amino acids long. V dropped 8 bases and J dropped 7 bases, with 5 bases sitting between them. The CDR3 region is CASFFGELFF. CDR3 nucleotide sequence: TGTGCCAGCTTTTTCGGGGAGCTGTTTTTT.

The J gene is TRBJ2-7, the V gene TRBV30, with 13 nucleotides matching TRBD2. The CDR3 has 17 amino acids. The V segment lost 0 bases and the J segment 2 bases; nucleotides outside the gene matches: 7. The germline V gene encodes CDR1 GTSNPN and CDR2 SVGIG (reference sequence). The CDR3 region has the DNA TGTGCCTGGAGTGTATTTAGGACTAGCGGGAGTGCCTACGAGCAGTACTTC. It is translated as CAWSVFRTSGSAYEQYF.

The chain uses TRBV7-6 and TRBJ2-5; D call uncertain. The CDR3 sequence is 15 residues long. In germline, CDR1 is SGHVS, CDR2 FNYEAQ. The germline V and J ends were trimmed by 0 bases and 5 bases, with 13 bases remaining between them. The CDR3 DNA sequence: TGTGCCAGCAGCTTAGCAGAAGGGTCTTGGGAGACCCAGTACTTC. Translating it yields CASSLAEGSWETQYF.

The chain recombines TRBV7-2 with TRBJ1-2; D is unclear. Trimming shortened V by 1 base and J by 7 bases, and 10 bases separated the two germline ends. CDR1 and CDR2 from the germline V gene are SGHTA and FQGNSA. The CDR3 runs 13 residues. The CDR3 sequence is CASSLEPPGGYTF. The DNA for the CDR3 is TGTGCCAGCAGCTTAGAACCACCCGGTGGCTACACCTTC.

This chain uses TRBV11-2 with TRBJ2-5, with D perhaps TRBD1 (5 bases). The J call is doubtful: the DNA matches TRBJ2-7 better. The CDR3 spans 13 residues. The germline gives CDR1 SGHAT, CDR2 FQNNGV. CDR3 sequence: CASSLDTYYEQYF. The CDR3 region has the DNA TGTGCCAGCAGCTTGGACACTTACTACGAGCAGTACTTC.